The present TCR beta chain was sequenced within a study of blood T cell repertoires in COVID-19. How the authors handled the data: Amplification with reference gene primers provided the estimates of nucleated cell counts. Method: immunoSEQ multiplex PCR; TCRdb's copy keeps in-frame clones and lacks some. That table gives V, J and clone size, and the DNA gave D and trimming. Counted here are roughly 400,000 clones, approximately 92% occurring once; the ten biggest clones make up approximately 1.2%. Those enrolled, adults aged roughly 18 to 95 years, came from around 25 US areas. Participants were placed into cohorts based on the clinical history they reported. Recovered Cohort 3 donors showed two negative PCRs, clearance, or symptom resolution. J was trimmed by 2 bases and V by 5 bases; bases with no gene match: 5. Germline assignment: CDR1 MNHEY and CDR2 SVGAGI. The CDR3 extends over 14 amino acids.

The chain employs TRBV6-5 and TRBJ1-1, with 7 bases fitting TRBD1. This clonotype was obtained from a man between 25 and 39 years old who had recovered from COVID-19. The sample was PBMCs or T cells enriched from blood (not recorded which). DNA for the CDR3: TGTGCCAGCAGTCTTTCAGGGGGAAACACTGAAGCTTTCTTT. This translates into CASSLSGGNTEAFF.